These 23 T cell receptor beta chains share one sample of origin, sequenced in a study of CD8 T cells in Susac syndrome. RNA was extracted with the RNeasy kit, and a quantity of roughly 0.5 to 1 ug was reverse transcribed using random hexamers. A single record per CDR3 protein comes from TCRdb applying MiXCR to the immunoSEQ multiplex PCR reads. This sample yields 150,000 to 190,000 distinct CDR3 sequences, of which 95% to 96% are seen a single time; 0.14% to 0.15% belongs to the top ten. Sequencing input: CD8+ T cells from PBMCs. These receptors originate from a human donor with multiple sclerosis.

The chain carries TRBV30 and TRBJ1-1; no firm D call. The CDR3 length is 12 residues. V was trimmed by 3 bases and J by 6 bases, leaving 11 bases between them. Germline V gene sequence: CDR1 GTSNPN, CDR2 SVGIG (reference sequence). CDR3 protein: CAWRDSGAEAFF. CDR3 in DNA: TGTGCCTGGAGAGATTCAGGAGCTGAAGCTTTCTTT.

V and J are TRBV6-6 and TRBJ1-5; weak D call: TRBD1 (5 bases). The V gene lost 4 bases and the J gene lost 0 bases, with 13 bases spanning the gap. This CDR3 spans 16 amino acids. Germline V gene lookup returns CDR1 MNHNY and CDR2 SVGAGI (reference sequence). The CDR3 loop reads CASSSARDGSNQPQHF. In nucleotides, the CDR3 is TGTGCCAGCAGTTCCGCCCGGGACGGTAGCAATCAGCCCCAGCATTTT.

This chain joins TRBV27 and TRBJ2-3; no firm D call. Trimming pared 3 bases from V and 2 bases from J, leaving 6 bases between. Germline loops: CDR1 MNHEY, CDR2 SMNVEV (reference sequence). The CDR3 is 13 amino acids. CDR3 sequence (DNA): TGTGCCAGCAGTTTCTCGCTCACAGATACGCAGTATTTT. Protein: CASSFSLTDTQYF.

The chain joins TRBV12-3 or TRBV12-4 to TRBJ2-7; the D is unclear. The CDR3 runs to 12 residues. Trimming shortened V by 5 bases and J by 2 bases, and 7 bases separated the two germline ends. DNA for the CDR3: TGTGCCAGCAGTCCCGACGCCTACGAGCAGTACTTC. Protein product: CASSPDAYEQYF.

The CDR3: CASSSRSDYEQYF. DNA of the CDR3: TGTGCCAGCAGCAGTAGGTCCGACTACGAGCAGTACTTC. This sequence joins TRBV13 and TRBJ2-7; D ambiguous. Trimming shortened V by 5 bases and J by 3 bases, and 11 bases separated the two germline ends. CDR3 length: 13 amino acids. The germline V gene encodes CDR1 PRHDT and CDR2 FYEKMQ (reference sequence).

J is TRBJ2-1 and V is TRBV20-1; 8 positions match TRBD2. The CDR3 consists of 15 residues. J was trimmed by 5 bases and V by 3 bases; bases with no gene match: 9. The germline gives CDR1 DFQATT, CDR2 SNEGSKA (reference sequence). As DNA, the CDR3 is TGCAGTGCTAGGGATCCGGGGGGGCCAAACAATGAGCAGTTCTTC. It encodes CSARDPGGPNNEQFF.

This chain connects TRBV9 to TRBJ2-3; TRBD2 matches 10 bases. The length of the CDR3 is 17 residues. Unmatched junction bases numbered 6, after V lost 0 bases and J lost 2 bases. The germline gives CDR1 SGDLS, CDR2 YYNGEE. The CDR3 loop reads CASSVGVSGGLTDTQYF. For the CDR3, the DNA is TGTGCCAGCAGCGTAGGTGTTAGCGGGGGGCTCACAGATACGCAGTATTTT.

V and J are TRBV12-3 or TRBV12-4 and TRBJ2-2, with a weak D call TRBD2 (6 bases). The length of the CDR3 is 15 residues. V dropped 6 bases and J dropped 5 bases, with 16 bases sitting between them. CDR3 bases: TGTGCCAGCAGCCTCAGGGAGGTCGGGACCGGGGAGCTGTTTTTT. Its protein product is CASSLREVGTGELFF.

CDR3 region: CASSLQAGTEAFF. The DNA of the CDR3 is TGTGCCAGCAGTCTCCAGGCCGGGACTGAAGCTTTCTTT. This chain uses TRBV27 with TRBJ1-1; D unclear. This CDR3 contains 13 residues. Germline lookup yields CDR1 MNHEY and CDR2 SMNVEV (reference sequence). V was cut by 5 bases and J by 5 bases, with 12 bases left in between.

Here the CDR3 DNA reads TGTGCCAGCAGCTTAGGCCCGGGACGGATGAACACTGAAGCTTTCTTT. It is translated as CASSLGPGRMNTEAFF. The V and J genes are TRBV7-2 and TRBJ1-1; D might be TRBD1 (5 bases). CDR1 and CDR2 from the germline V gene are SGHTA and FQGNSA. The CDR3 covers 16 residues. V was pared by 1 base and J by 0 bases, with 12 bases between.

This chain connects TRBV7-9 to TRBJ2-3, with 7 bases lining up with TRBD1. CDR3 length: 15 residues. Germline V gene data show CDR1 as SEHNR and CDR2 as FQNEAQ (reference sequence). After removal of 5 bases from V and 7 bases from J, the junction contained 12 bases not matched to a gene. The CDR3 sequence is CASSPFRQGGNTQYF. Written as DNA, the CDR3 is TGTGCCAGCAGCCCCTTCCGACAGGGTGGAAATACGCAGTATTTT.

This chain uses TRBV4-1 with TRBJ2-1, with 8 bases identical to TRBD1. V trimming: 4 bases; J trimming: 10 bases; junction bases outside the gene matches: 6. The germline gives CDR1 MGHRA, CDR2 YSYEKL. The CDR3 has 13 residues. The CDR3 nucleotides read TGCGCCAGCAGCCCCGGACAGGGTGAAGAGCAGTTCTTC. Residues: CASSPGQGEEQFF.

The gene calls are TRBV5-4 and TRBJ2-7; 8 bases agree with TRBD1. The junction had 8 bases not matched to a gene; V was cut back by 4 bases and J by 5 bases. The length of the CDR3 is 14 residues. Germline V gives CDR1 SGHNT, CDR2 YYREEE (reference sequence). CDR3 protein: CASSLGTGKDEQYF. The CDR3 coding sequence is TGTGCCAGCAGCCTAGGGACAGGAAAGGACGAGCAGTACTTC. The entire variable domain, with the rest obtained from reference TRBV5-4 and TRBJ2-7, is as follows: ETGVTQSPTHLIKTRGQQVTLRCSSQSGHNTVSWYQQALGQGPQFIFQYYREEENGRGNFPPRFSGLQFPNYSSELNVNALELDDSALYLCASSLGTGKDEQYFGPGTRLTVT.

The chain links TRBV6-5 to TRBJ2-3; TRBD1 agrees at 10 bases. Losses at the gene ends were 2 bases for V and 3 bases for J; bases not matched to a gene: 2. The CDR3 sequence is 15 residues long. The germline V gene encodes CDR1 MNHEY and CDR2 SVGAGI. CDR3 in amino acids: CASSYRDRGTDTQYF. The CDR3 nucleotides are TGTGCCAGCAGTTACCGGGACAGGGGTACAGATACGCAGTATTTT.

This chain connects TRBV29-1 to TRBJ1-2; unclear D gene. V lost 3 bases, J lost 3 bases, and 11 bases lay in between. The germline gives CDR1 SQVTM, CDR2 ANQGSEA. The CDR3 has 13 residues. DNA of the CDR3: TGCAGCGTTGATGGCGGGATTTACTATGGCTACACCTTC. Its translation is CSVDGGIYYGYTF.

The chain recombines TRBV25-1 with TRBJ2-1, with no clear D. The CDR3 has 13 amino acids. Trimming took off 2 bases at V and 4 bases at J, with 6 bases between the two ends. Germline-derived CDR1 and CDR2 are MGHDK and SYGVNS. This CDR3 reads CASSENVYNEQFF. Written as DNA, the CDR3 is TGTGCCAGCAGTGAAAATGTGTACAATGAGCAGTTCTTC.

The chain recombines TRBV13 with TRBJ2-4, with TRBD2 matching 9 bases. The CDR3 is made up of 14 amino acids. Per the germline V gene, CDR1 is PRHDT and CDR2 is FYEKMQ (reference sequence). Losses at the gene ends were 5 bases for V and 9 bases for J; bases not matched to a gene: 8. Written as DNA, the CDR3 is TGTGCCAGCAGCACCGGACTAGCGTGGGGCATTCAGTACTTC. This codes for CASSTGLAWGIQYF. The full variable domain, its missing parts supplied by reference TRBV13 and TRBJ2-4, is AAGVIQSPRHLIKEKRETATLKCYPIPRHDTVYWYQQGPGQDPQFLISFYEKMQSDKGSIPDRFSAQQFSDYHSELNMSSLELGDSALYFCASSTGLAWGIQYFGAGTRLSVL.

Only one count was recorded for this clonotype. The rearrangement links TRBV20-1 to TRBJ2-7; the D gene is possibly TRBD1 (5 bases). The V end was cut by 0 bases, the J end by 3 bases, with 12 bases between. The CDR3 length is 14 residues. Germline V gene data show CDR1 as DFQATT and CDR2 as SNEGSKA (reference sequence). The CDR3 sequence: CSARDRQNFYEQYF. DNA for the CDR3: TGCAGTGCTAGAGATAGACAGAATTTCTACGAGCAGTACTTC.

Here the CDR3 reads CASSLVRDSDSPLHF. CDR3 coding DNA: TGTGCCAGCAGCTTGGTCCGGGACAGTGATTCACCCCTCCACTTT. The chain has TRBV5-6 and TRBJ1-6; 7 bases map to TRBD1. CDR1 is SGHDT, CDR2 YYEEEE, per germline. The CDR3 is 15 residues long. With V trimmed by 0 bases and J by 8 bases, 5 bases remained unmatched.

This clonotype has only one observation. The rearrangement uses TRBV7-9 and TRBJ2-5, with unresolved D. The V end lost 6 bases, the J end lost 7 bases, and 15 bases lay between the germline ends. This CDR3 region has 13 residues. Germline CDR1 reads SEHNR; CDR2 reads FQNEAQ (reference sequence). The CDR3 DNA follows: TGTGCCAGCAGACCTGGGCCCCTGGGGACCCAGTACTTC. Amino acid sequence: CASRPGPLGTQYF.

The chain links TRBV9 to TRBJ1-1, with D possibly being TRBD1 (6 bases). The V end lost 0 bases, the J end lost 2 bases, and 8 bases lay between the germline ends. The CDR3 sequence is 14 residues long. The V gene's germline CDR1 is SGDLS and CDR2 YYNGEE. DNA of the CDR3: TGTGCCAGCAGCGTAGGGACAGACAACACTGAAGCTTTCTTT. This encodes CASSVGTDNTEAFF.

The genes are TRBV12-3 or TRBV12-4 and TRBJ2-7, with D possibly being TRBD1 (6 bases). The CDR3 is made up of 15 amino acids. The V end was cut by 6 bases, the J end by 0 bases, with 15 bases between. The CDR3 loop reads CASSPGAFSSYEQYF. For the CDR3, the DNA is TGTGCCAGCAGCCCAGGGGCCTTTTCCTCCTACGAGCAGTACTTC.

V and J are TRBV6-5 and TRBJ2-3; no definite D call. Germline CDR1 MNHEY, CDR2 SVGAGI. With 0 bases removed from V and 8 bases from J, the gap between germline ends came to 15 bases. This CDR3 has 15 residues. The CDR3 region has the DNA TGTGCCAGCAGTTACTCGGCCCTACCTCAGAGTACGCAGTATTTT. Its translation is CASSYSALPQSTQYF.